This TCR beta chain appears in the sequencing data of a study of T cell clonotyping in hematopoietic cell transplantation. Method: immunoSEQ multiplex PCR; TCRdb's copy keeps in-frame clones and lacks some. The data show about 11,000 clones, 75% to 95% seen once. The sample was peripheral blood mononuclear cells. This TCR came from a woman between 50 and 59 years old in good health. Some clones in this sample may be carry-over from other donors' samples.

DNA for the CDR3: TGTGCCAGCAGCCTAACGGCCACGGCCCTCCACTTT. It specifies CASSLTATALHF. This chain connects TRBV5-6 to TRBJ1-6; D is unclear. From germline, CDR1 is SGHDT and CDR2 YYEEEE. Trimming left V 4 bases short and J 14 bases short, with 13 bases between. This CDR3 comprises 12 residues.